This T cell receptor (beta chain) was documented in a study of blood T cell repertoires in COVID-19. Study details: Specimens from acute and convalescent COVID-19 originated in the United States, Italy and Spain.

Seattle's enrolled individuals joined amid active infection and were then monitored longitudinally. Trimming removed 8 bases from V and 5 bases from J; junction bases left unmatched: 2. The germline gives CDR1 SNHLY, CDR2 FYNNEI. There are 12 residues in the CDR3. Sequencing used immunoSEQ multiplex PCR; TCRdb keeps in-frame clones, though not all of them. The profile shows approximately 70,000 clones, 76% of them singletons. This TCR was recovered from a man in his 60s with COVID-19, enrolled during active disease. The rearrangement links TRBV2 to TRBJ1-4; 7 bases fit TRBD1. Input material: peripheral blood. This CDR3 reads CASGTVNEKLFF. The CDR3 nucleotides read TGTGCCAGCGGGACAGTGAATGAAAAACTGTTTTTT. Using reference TRBV2 and TRBJ1-4 for the parts outside the CDR3, the full variable domain is EPEVTQTPSHQVTQMGQEVILRCVPISNHLYFYWYRQILGQKVEFLVSFYNNEISEKSEIFDDQFSVERPDGSNFTLKIRSTKLEDSAMYFCASGTVNEKLFFGSGTQLSVL.